This T cell receptor beta chain was documented in a study of blood T cell repertoires in COVID-19. Study details: Samples taken during acute and convalescent COVID-19 were collected in the United States, Italy and Spain. T cells, B-cell-depleted T cells, or PBMCs provided the cDNA or gDNA that served as material.

V lost 3 bases and J 6 bases, leaving 6 bases between the germline ends. There are 12 residues in the CDR3. CDR1 SGHTA and CDR2 FQGNSA come from the germline V gene. Authors' data handling: Reference gene primer amplification gave nucleated cell count estimates. Produced via immunoSEQ multiplex PCR; TCRdb's table is partial and in-frame only. The DNA gave D and trimming, while V, J and clone size come from that table. The sample yields a few hundred thousand clones, roughly nine tenths seen once. This sequence originates from a man in his late teens or twenties with active or convalescent COVID-19. The rearrangement links TRBV7-2 to TRBJ1-5, with a possible D match to TRBD1 (5 bases). The sample comprised peripheral blood. The DNA of the CDR3 is TGTGCCAGCAGCTTCCAGGGTCAGCCCCAGCATTTT. This encodes CASSFQGQPQHF.